The clone carrying this T cell receptor beta chain was picked up one time. Antigen unknown. The data derive from a study of OX40 agonist ivuxolimab in advanced cancers. As for the study in general: Dose-escalation patients' cancers were hepatocellular carcinoma, melanoma, renal cell or head and neck cancer. Prior therapy, whether anti-PD-1, anti-PD-L1 or anti-CTLA-4, was allowed, and approximately 40% had some.

Study results and limitations: Expanded peripheral T-cell antigen specificity went undetermined. In CD8+ T cells, expanded clones were on average more numerous than in CD4+.

The V and J ends lost 4 bases and 4 bases, in that order; junction bases with no gene match: 8. This CDR3 spans 15 amino acids. Germline loops: CDR1 SGHKS, CDR2 YYEKEE (reference sequence). The protocol was immunoSEQ multiplex PCR, while the TCRdb copy is restricted to in-frame clones and leaves out a portion. The profile shows approximately 60,000 clones, more than 70% of them singletons. The chain has TRBV5-5 and TRBJ1-2; 9 bases are shared with TRBD1. The source is an adult with an advanced solid tumor such as melanoma, head and neck, liver or kidney cancer. The material was CD4+ or CD8+ T cells sorted from blood, obtained in a trial of the OX40 agonist ivuxolimab. As DNA, the CDR3 is TGTGCCAGCAGCACCGGACAGGGGCGGGCCTATGGCTACACCTTC. Its translation is CASSTGQGRAYGYTF.